This entry lists 21 T cell receptor beta chains sequenced from one sample in a study of CD8+ T cells in alopecia areata. Reverse transcribed after extraction, RNA yielded cDNA as the sequencing template. Sequencing used immunoSEQ multiplex PCR; TCRdb keeps in-frame clones, though not all of them. In the table there are 100,000 to 150,000 clones, approximately 58% of which are singletons. Here the sequenced sample was CD4+ T cells sorted from blood, taken at week 0. All receptors derive from a human donor with alopecia areata.

This clone has a single count. The chain couples TRBV5-1 to TRBJ2-2; a weak D match, TRBD2 (5 bases). Germline CDR1 reads SGHRS; CDR2 reads YFSETQ. The ends were cut back, 5 bases at V and 3 bases at J, with 11 bases in the middle. This CDR3 region has 14 residues. The CDR3 nucleotides are TGCGCCAGCAGTGTGGGAGCGGACACCGGGGAGCTGTTTTTT. It yields the protein CASSVGADTGELFF.

Here the CDR3 DNA reads TGTGCCAGCAGCTTCGGACTTAGCTCCTACGAGCAGTACTTC. This gives the protein CASSFGLSSYEQYF. The chain joins TRBV11-1 to TRBJ2-7; perhaps TRBD2 as D (5 bases). V lost 3 bases and J lost 0, with 9 bases in between. The V gene's germline CDR1 is SGHAT and CDR2 FQDESV (reference sequence). The CDR3 extends over 14 amino acids.

The J gene is TRBJ1-5, the V gene TRBV5-1, with TRBD1 matching 11 bases. The CDR3 loop spans 15 amino acids. J lost 5 bases, V lost 4 bases, and 5 bases had no gene match. Germline V gene lookup returns CDR1 SGHRS and CDR2 YFSETQ. The CDR3, as DNA: TGCGCCAGCAGCCCAGGGACAGGGGGAGATCAGCCCCAGCATTTT. Its protein is CASSPGTGGDQPQHF.

This rearrangement joins TRBV5-1 to TRBJ1-4; 9 bases align to TRBD1. This CDR3 region has 14 residues. Trimming cost V 4 bases and J 8 bases; bases outside gene matches: 6. CDR1 SGHRS and CDR2 YFSETQ come from the germline V gene. CDR3 protein: CASSIGQGREKLFF. DNA for the CDR3: TGCGCCAGCAGCATCGGACAGGGGAGAGAAAAACTGTTTTTT.

The J gene is TRBJ2-7, the V gene TRBV27; tentatively, D is TRBD1 (6 bases). Between the trimmed V and J ends, which lost 7 bases and 2 bases, there was a span of 12 bases. The length of the CDR3 is 13 residues. Per germline, CDR1 MNHEY and CDR2 SMNVEV (reference sequence). CDR3: CASIDRLTYEQYF. In DNA form, the CDR3 reads TGTGCCAGCATAGACAGGCTGACCTACGAGCAGTACTTC.

The CDR3: CAISEGFGTDTQYF. The CDR3 DNA sequence: TGTGCCATCAGTGAGGGTTTCGGCACAGATACGCAGTATTTT. V usage is TRBV10-3 and J usage is TRBJ2-3; no clear D gene. This CDR3 has 14 residues. V lost 2 bases and J lost 1, with 7 bases in between. Germline V lookup: CDR1 ENHRY, CDR2 SYGVKD.

V usage is TRBV5-4 and J usage is TRBJ2-2, with a weak D call TRBD2 (6 bases). Between the trimmed V and J ends, which lost 4 bases and 8 bases, there was a span of 24 bases. The CDR3 is made up of 17 amino acids. The germline V gene encodes CDR1 SGHNT and CDR2 YYREEE (reference sequence). The CDR3 DNA reads as TGTGCCAGCAGCGTGTACCGGGACTCCCAAGACCCGGGGGAGCTGTTTTTT. It codes for CASSVYRDSQDPGELFF. Looking up the rest from reference TRBV5-4 and TRBJ2-2 gives the full variable domain: ETGVTQSPTHLIKTRGQQVTLRCSSQSGHNTVSWYQQALGQGPQFIFQYYREEENGRGNFPPRFSGLQFPNYSSELNVNALELDDSALYLCASSVYRDSQDPGELFFGEGSRLTVL.

The V call is TRBV5-1, the J call TRBJ2-7; TRBD1 agrees at 9 bases. Germline lookup yields CDR1 SGHRS and CDR2 YFSETQ. The CDR3 is 16 amino acids. Unmatched junction bases numbered 13, after V lost 4 bases and J lost 5 bases. CDR3 bases: TGCGCCAGCAGCGCGGGCCCGGGACAGGGACTCCACGAGCAGTACTTC. The encoded protein is CASSAGPGQGLHEQYF. Together with reference TRBV5-1 and TRBJ2-7, the CDR3 gives the full variable domain: KAGVTQTPRYLIKTRGQQVTLSCSPISGHRSVSWYQQTPGQGLQFLFEYFSETQRNKGNFPGRFSGRQFSNSRSEMNVSTLELGDSALYLCASSAGPGQGLHEQYFGPGTRLTVT.

The chain carries TRBV9 and TRBJ1-3, with D unclear. The CDR3 totals 17 residues. V gave up 0 bases and J gave up 0 bases, with 13 bases separating them. Looked up from germline, CDR1 is SGDLS and CDR2 is YYNGEE. CDR3 amino acids: CASSVEDGVISGNTIYF. DNA for the CDR3: TGTGCCAGCAGCGTAGAGGACGGAGTGATCTCTGGAAACACCATATATTTT.

The chain links TRBV27 to TRBJ1-2, with D hard to call. The CDR3 has 9 amino acids. Germline CDR1 is MNHEY and CDR2 is SMNVEV (reference sequence). The V end was cut by 9 bases, the J end by 8 bases, with 7 bases between. The CDR3 nucleotides are TGTGCCAGTATTAAGGGCTACACCTTC. Residues: CASIKGYTF.

The chain employs TRBV6-6 and TRBJ2-1, with D possibly being TRBD1 or TRBD2 (5 bases each). The CDR3 has 13 residues. CDR1 and CDR2 (germline): MNHNY, SVGAGI (reference sequence). The V end was cut by 6 bases, the J end by 8 bases, with 14 bases between. CDR3 loop: CASSEGPIHEQFF. DNA for the CDR3: TGTGCCAGCAGCGAGGGGCCAATCCATGAGCAGTTCTTC.

The chain employs TRBV6-6 and TRBJ2-5; the D gene is possibly TRBD2 (5 bases). Germline V gene sequence: CDR1 MNHNY, CDR2 SVGAGI (reference sequence). Trimming took off 8 bases at V and 4 bases at J, with 11 bases between the two ends. The CDR3 extends over 12 amino acids. CDR3 region: CASSAGLETQYF. CDR3 DNA sequence: TGTGCCAGCTCCGCGGGTTTAGAGACCCAGTACTTC.

The chain joins TRBV4-1 to TRBJ1-2, with TRBD1 as a possible D gene (5 bases). Trimming shortened V by 4 bases and J by 4 bases, and 22 bases separated the two germline ends. This CDR3 spans 17 amino acids. The V gene's germline CDR1 is MGHRA and CDR2 YSYEKL. The CDR3 is CASSPPIQTEGSYGYTF. In DNA, the CDR3 is TGCGCCAGCAGCCCCCCTATCCAGACAGAAGGTAGCTATGGCTACACCTTC.

This chain joins TRBV28 and TRBJ1-4; D unclear. V lost 5 bases and J 7 bases, leaving 11 bases between the germline ends. Germline V gene lookup returns CDR1 MDHEN and CDR2 SYDVKM. The CDR3 consists of 13 residues. The CDR3 DNA reads as TGTGCCAGCAGTCAGACCGGCGTTGAAAAACTGTTTTTT. As protein: CASSQTGVEKLFF.

The chain has TRBV7-8 and TRBJ2-2; 7 bases are a match to TRBD1. J gave up 6 bases and V 3 bases, and 4 bases lay outside the gene matches. Germline CDR1 is SGHVS and CDR2 is FQNEAQ. The CDR3 is 14 residues long. The CDR3 region is CASSFDRESGELFF. DNA for the CDR3: TGTGCCAGCAGCTTTGACAGGGAATCCGGGGAGCTGTTTTTT.

This clone has a handful of counts. This rearrangement joins TRBV5-5 to TRBJ1-1; TRBD1 agrees at 7 bases. Germline V lookup: CDR1 SGHKS, CDR2 YYEKEE (reference sequence). V lost 4 bases to trimming and J lost 10 bases; unmatched junction nucleotides: 4. This CDR3 region has 11 residues. The DNA of the CDR3 is TGTGCCAGCAGCAACAGGGGAGGAGCTTTCTTT. Its translation is CASSNRGGAFF.

The chain links TRBV5-6 to TRBJ2-7; the match to TRBD2 covers 9 bases. The CDR3 loop spans 16 amino acids. The trim removed 3 bases at V and 5 bases at J, leaving 12 bases unmatched. Germline values: CDR1 SGHDT, CDR2 YYEEEE. CDR3 nucleotide sequence: TGTGCCAGCAGCTCTCTAGGAAGTAGCGGGAGCCACGAGCAGTACTTC. This sequence encodes CASSSLGSSGSHEQYF.

This chain connects TRBV5-4 to TRBJ1-4, with 10 bases fitting TRBD1. Germline loops: CDR1 SGHNT, CDR2 YYREEE (reference sequence). This CDR3 region has 15 residues. J gave up 7 bases and V 3 bases, and 6 bases lay outside the gene matches. The CDR3 bases are TGTGCCAGCAGCTCGAAGACAGGGGGCGTTGAAAAACTGTTTTTT. It yields the protein CASSSKTGGVEKLFF.

This clone was recorded a few times. CDR3 residues: CASRLRGGAQYF. The CDR3 DNA reads as TGTGCCAGCAGACTGCGGGGGGGAGCGCAGTATTTT. The J gene is TRBJ2-3, the V gene TRBV28; TRBD2 agrees at 9 bases. The CDR3 is 12 amino acids. The V gene end was trimmed by 6 bases and the J gene end by 10 bases; junction bases not matched to a gene: 5. Germline V gene lookup returns CDR1 MDHEN and CDR2 SYDVKM.

J is TRBJ2-5 and V is TRBV18; D is ambiguous. Trimming left V 3 bases short and J 5 bases short, with 7 bases between. Germline V lookup: CDR1 KGHSH, CDR2 LQKENI. The CDR3 consists of 12 residues. The CDR3 is CASSPEEETQYF. The DNA of the CDR3 is TGTGCCAGCTCACCTGAGGAGGAGACCCAGTACTTC.

The rearrangement links TRBV6-5 to TRBJ2-7; 9 bases map to TRBD1. Germline V gene data show CDR1 as MNHEY and CDR2 as SVGAGI. J was trimmed by 6 bases and V by 8 bases; bases with no gene match: 2. This CDR3 has 11 amino acids. The CDR3 is CASHRGLEQYF. The CDR3 nucleotides read TGTGCCAGCCACAGGGGGCTCGAGCAGTACTTC.